This TCR beta chain was sequenced during a study of blood T cell repertoires in COVID-19. This CDR3 is 16 amino acids long. V shed 5 bases and J shed 1 base, with 12 bases lying between them. Germline CDR1 SGHVS, CDR2 FQNEAQ. Per the study methods: The authors estimated nucleated cell counts from reference gene primer amplification. Method: immunoSEQ multiplex PCR; TCRdb's copy keeps in-frame clones and lacks some. For V, J and clone size, that table is used; D and trimming come from the DNA. The sample has approximately 250,000 clones; approximately 81% are singletons. The rearrangement uses TRBV7-8 and TRBJ1-6; possible D gene TRBD1, 6 bases. The origin of this receptor is a man between 60 and 75 years old with acute or convalescent COVID-19. The sequenced sample consisted of peripheral blood. The CDR3: CASSHREISYNSPLHF. CDR3 nucleotides: TGTGCCAGCAGCCACAGGGAAATATCCTATAATTCACCCCTCCACTTT.